A selection of T cell receptor beta chains follows, all from one sample in a study of blood T cell dynamics during melanoma immunotherapy. Clones were read by immunoSEQ multiplex PCR, and TCRdb kept only the in-frame ones, dropping some. The sample includes about 7,000 clones, roughly 88% of them seen just once. The material sequenced was blood, taken from a patient treated with checkpoint blockade. The receptors stem from a human donor with melanoma. Some clones in this sample may be carry-over from other donors' samples. CDR3s include the opening cysteine and the closing phenylalanine or tryptophan. D genes are given only for firm matches. Clone size is stated in some rows and not others, as once, few, many or a class when expanded.

>TRBJ1-1|TRBV6-6|NA|NA
TGTGCCAGCAGTTTCAGGGGAGGGGAAGACACTGAAGCTTTCTTT
CASSFRGGEDTEAFF
>TRBJ2-7|TRBV7-9|NA|TRBD1
TGTGCCAGCAGCTTAACGGGACAGATCCCGTATGTCTACCTATTC
CASSLTGQIPYVYLF
>TRBJ2-7|TRBV5-6|NA|TRBD1
TGTGCCAGCAGGGACGACAGGGGGCGGAAGGAGCAGTACTTC
CASRDDRGRKEQYF
>TRBJ2-1|TRBV7-9|NA|TRBD2
TGTGCCAGCAGCTTAGGACTAGCGGGGGCGATAAGCTCCTACAATGAGCAGTTCTTC
CASSLGLAGAISSYNEQFF
>TRBJ2-4|TRBV6-5|NA|TRBD2
TGTGCCAGCTTGACTAGCGGCGAGGGAGTTCAGTACTTC
CASLTSGEGVQYF
>TRBJ2-1|TRBV5-1|NA|NA
TGCGCCAGCAGCTTGACGGTTCATAGCTCCTACAATGAGCAGTTCTTC
CASSLTVHSSYNEQFF
>TRBJ2-7|TRBV6-6|NA|TRBD1
TGTGCCAGCAGTCCTAAAACAGGGGCGCGGTACGAGCAGTACTTC
CASSPKTGARYEQYF
>TRBJ2-7|TRBV5-4|NA|TRBD2
TGTGCCAGCAGTGAAGCGGGAGGGAGCTCCTACGAGCAGTACTTC
CASSEAGGSSYEQYF
>TRBJ2-3|TRBV9|NA|TRBD2
TGTGCCAGCAGCGTCTCTAGCGGGGTAGCAGATACGCAGTATTTT
CASSVSSGVADTQYF
>TRBJ2-5|TRBV5-1|NA|NA
TGCGCCAGCAGCCATGCCCCGTCCGTAGCGGCGGAAGAGACCCAGTACTTC
CASSHAPSVAAEETQYF
>TRBJ2-3|TRBV9|large|TRBD2
TGTGCCAGCAGCGCCCAACCAGCGGGGGACCGCACAGATACGCAGTATTTT
CASSAQPAGDRTDTQYF
>TRBJ2-7|TRBV6-1|NA|NA
TGTGCCAGCAGTGAATTACAGGGTTTCCACGAGCAGTACTTC
CASSELQGFHEQYF
>TRBJ2-3|TRBV18|NA|TRBD2
TGTGCCAGCTCACCGACTAGCGGGGGGGCCATAGATACGCAGTATTTT
CASSPTSGGAIDTQYF
>TRBJ2-1|TRBV19|NA|NA
TGTGCCAGTAGTTCCGGACTCGGGGGAAACAATGAGCAGTTCTTC
CASSSGLGGNNEQFF
>TRBJ2-7|TRBV6-5|NA|NA
TGTGCCAGCAGTTTGGGGAACCACTACGAGCAGTACTTC
CASSLGNHYEQYF
>TRBJ2-7|TRBV2|NA|TRBD1
TGTGCCAGCAGTAGTTTACAGGGGCCCTCCTCCTACGAGCAGTACTTC
CASSSLQGPSSYEQYF
>TRBJ2-1|TRBV13|NA|NA
TGTGCCAGCAGCGGGGACGGCCTGGGTGAGCAGTTCTTC
CASSGDGLGEQFF
>TRBJ2-2|TRBV29-1|NA|TRBD2
TGCAGCGTTGGGACTAGCGTGGGTGCCGGGGAGCTGTTTTTT
CSVGTSVGAGELFF
>TRBJ2-7|TRBV5-5|NA|NA
TGTGCCAGCAGCTTGCCGGAGCCCGGCTACGAGCAGTACTTC
CASSLPEPGYEQYF
>TRBJ1-3|TRBV2|NA|NA
TGTGCCAGCAGTGAGGGGGAAAGTGCTACGAGACTTTTCTCTGGAAACACCATATATTTT
CASSEGESATRLFSGNTIYF
>TRBJ2-3|TRBV5-1|NA|NA
TGCGCCAGCAGCTTTTTGGGAGCTAGCACAGATACGCAGTATTTT
CASSFLGASTDTQYF
>TRBJ2-7|TRBV11-2|NA|NA
TGTGCCAGCAGCCTCGGCCCCCCAGCGGGTGGGTTGTCCTACGAGCAGTACTTC
CASSLGPPAGGLSYEQYF
>TRBJ2-3|TRBV7-7|NA|TRBD2
TGTGCCAGCAGCGATCCTAAACGCACCCACGGGGGGATCACAGATACGCAGTATTTT
CASSDPKRTHGGITDTQYF
>TRBJ2-3|TRBV5-1|NA|TRBD1
TGCGCCAGCAGCTTGGTGGGCAGGGGGCACACAGATACGCAGTATTTT
CASSLVGRGHTDTQYF
>TRBJ1-5|TRBV28|NA|NA
TGTGCCAGCAGTTTATACCGTAGGGTGGGCAATCAGCCCCAGCATTTT
CASSLYRRVGNQPQHF
>TRBJ2-5|TRBV6-1|NA|TRBD2
TGTGCCAGCAGTGTATCTGGGGGAGGGGAAGAGACCCAGTACTTC
CASSVSGGGEETQYF
>TRBJ2-1|TRBV2|NA|TRBD2
TGTGCCAGCAGCCCGGGATGGCTAGCGGGGGGGGATGAGCAGTTCTTC
CASSPGWLAGGDEQFF
>TRBJ2-1|TRBV5-1|NA|NA
TGCGCCAGCAAGGTCGAGCCTCCGTTAGAGCAGTTCTTC
CASKVEPPLEQFF
>TRBJ2-1|TRBV7-9|NA|TRBD2
TGTGCCAGCAGCTTACACTCTTCCGGGACTAGCTTTTCGGGGGGAGGTTTCTTC
CASSLHSSGTSFSGGGFF
>TRBJ1-6|TRBV6-5|NA|NA
TGTGCCAGCAGTTCTATCCAGTATAATTCACCCCTCCACTTT
CASSSIQYNSPLHF
>TRBJ1-5|TRBV6-1|NA|TRBD1
TGTGCCAGCAGTGAGGCAGGGGGACAGCCCCAGCATTTT
CASSEAGGQPQHF